A selection of T cell receptor beta chains follows, all from one sample in a study of cytomegalovirus exposure and HLA in healthy donors. Only in-frame clones appear in the TCRdb table, and some are missing; sequencing was by immunoSEQ multiplex PCR. Of 85,000 to 120,000 clones listed, about two thirds were seen once; the top ten hold 0.6% to 1%. Sequenced input: PBMCs. These TCRs come from a boy aged 5-17 years in good health and CMV-seronegative. CDR3s include the opening cysteine and the closing phenylalanine or tryptophan. Fields, in order: clone size, V gene, J gene, D gene, CDR3 protein, CDR3 DNA. A D gene is named only where the DNA matches it firmly. Only some rows state a clone size, as once, few, many or a class for expanded clones.

>-|TRBV30|TRBJ1-3|-
CAWRLKTGSGNTIYF
TGTGCCTGGAGACTTAAGACAGGTTCAGGAAACACCATATATTTT
>-|TRBV28|TRBJ1-2|-
CASSLASNGGYTF
TGTGCCAGCAGTCTCGCTTCAAATGGCGGCTACACCTTC
>-|TRBV27|TRBJ1-6|-
CASSLDRINSPLHF
TGTGCCAGCAGTCTCGACAGGATTAATTCACCCCTCCACTTT
>-|TRBV11-3|TRBJ2-6|TRBD2
CASGRGTGANVLTF
TGTGCCAGTGGGCGGGGGACTGGGGCCAACGTCCTGACTTTC
>-|TRBV27|TRBJ2-3|-
CASSLGALDGYTQYF
TGTGCCAGCAGTTTAGGGGCTCTCGATGGATATACGCAGTATTTT
>-|TRBV28|TRBJ1-5|-
CASNLLLGPQHF
TGTGCCAGCAACCTTCTACTCGGGCCCCAGCATTTT
>-|TRBV7-8|TRBJ2-7|-
CASSPRPYEQYF
TGTGCCAGCAGCCCGCGTCCCTACGAGCAGTACTTC
>-|TRBV30|TRBJ2-3|TRBD2
CAWKGLAGTDTQYF
TGTGCCTGGAAGGGACTAGCGGGCACAGATACGCAGTATTTT
>-|TRBV9|TRBJ2-1|-
CASSVDGSYNEQFF
TGTGCCAGCAGCGTAGACGGGTCCTACAATGAGCAGTTCTTC
>-|TRBV19|TRBJ2-1|TRBD2
CASKRGRQAGEGYNEQFF
TGTGCCAGTAAGAGGGGCCGCCAAGCGGGAGAAGGCTACAATGAGCAGTTCTTC
>few|TRBV19|TRBJ2-5|TRBD2
CASSTTSGRLETQYF
TGTGCCAGTAGTACGACTAGCGGGAGGTTGGAGACCCAGTACTTC
>-|TRBV6-5|TRBJ1-1|-
CASSYRRRLDFTEAFF
TGTGCCAGCAGTTACCGGCGGCGCCTCGACTTCACTGAAGCTTTCTTT
>-|TRBV5-6|TRBJ2-1|-
CASSYGSGLSYNEQFF
TGTGCCAGCAGCTACGGTAGCGGCCTCTCCTACAATGAGCAGTTCTTC
>-|TRBV28|TRBJ2-7|TRBD2
CASELAGKQYF
TGTGCCAGCGAACTAGCGGGCAAGCAGTACTTC
>-|TRBV10-3|TRBJ1-2|TRBD1
CAISADRGGSNYGYTF
TGTGCCATCAGTGCTGACAGGGGAGGGTCTAACTATGGCTACACCTTC